The T cell receptor beta chain under discussion was sequenced for a study of long-term antiretroviral therapy in people with HIV. Survey-level resolution applied to immunoSEQ assay v3.0. Produced via immunoSEQ multiplex PCR; TCRdb's table is partial and in-frame only. The sample contains some 21,000 clones, roughly four fifths of which appear only once. The TCR was taken from a woman younger than 45 with HIV. This material consisted of unsorted PBMCs, taken 0.2 years after starting antiretroviral therapy.

In nucleotides, the CDR3 is TGCGCCAGCAGCTTCGGTCGGGGGAACACTGAAGCTTTCTTT. It yields the protein CASSFGRGNTEAFF. The chain uses TRBV5-1 and TRBJ1-1; D call uncertain. Looked up from germline, CDR1 is SGHRS and CDR2 is YFSETQ. V lost 2 bases to trimming and J lost 1 base, with 9 bases between them. The CDR3 is made up of 14 amino acids. Together with reference TRBV5-1 and TRBJ1-1, the CDR3 gives the full variable domain: KAGVTQTPRYLIKTRGQQVTLSCSPISGHRSVSWYQQTPGQGLQFLFEYFSETQRNKGNFPGRFSGRQFSNSRSEMNVSTLELGDSALYLCASSFGRGNTEAFFGQGTRLTVV.